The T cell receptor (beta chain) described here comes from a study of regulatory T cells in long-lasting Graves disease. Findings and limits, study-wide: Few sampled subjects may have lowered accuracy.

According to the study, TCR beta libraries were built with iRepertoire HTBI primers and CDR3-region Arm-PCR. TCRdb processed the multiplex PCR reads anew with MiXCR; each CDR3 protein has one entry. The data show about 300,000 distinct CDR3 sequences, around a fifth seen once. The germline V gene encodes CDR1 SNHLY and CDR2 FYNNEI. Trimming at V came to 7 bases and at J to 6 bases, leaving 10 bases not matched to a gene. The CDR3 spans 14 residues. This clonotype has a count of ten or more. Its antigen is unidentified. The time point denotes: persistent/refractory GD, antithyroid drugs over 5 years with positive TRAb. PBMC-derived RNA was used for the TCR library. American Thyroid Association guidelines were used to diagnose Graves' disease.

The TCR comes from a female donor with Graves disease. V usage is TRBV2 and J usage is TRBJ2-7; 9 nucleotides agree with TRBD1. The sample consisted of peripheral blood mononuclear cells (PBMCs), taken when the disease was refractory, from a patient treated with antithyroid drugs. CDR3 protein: CASTRDRAVPEQYF. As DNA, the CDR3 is TGTGCCAGCACGCGGGACAGGGCCGTCCCCGAGCAGTACTTC.